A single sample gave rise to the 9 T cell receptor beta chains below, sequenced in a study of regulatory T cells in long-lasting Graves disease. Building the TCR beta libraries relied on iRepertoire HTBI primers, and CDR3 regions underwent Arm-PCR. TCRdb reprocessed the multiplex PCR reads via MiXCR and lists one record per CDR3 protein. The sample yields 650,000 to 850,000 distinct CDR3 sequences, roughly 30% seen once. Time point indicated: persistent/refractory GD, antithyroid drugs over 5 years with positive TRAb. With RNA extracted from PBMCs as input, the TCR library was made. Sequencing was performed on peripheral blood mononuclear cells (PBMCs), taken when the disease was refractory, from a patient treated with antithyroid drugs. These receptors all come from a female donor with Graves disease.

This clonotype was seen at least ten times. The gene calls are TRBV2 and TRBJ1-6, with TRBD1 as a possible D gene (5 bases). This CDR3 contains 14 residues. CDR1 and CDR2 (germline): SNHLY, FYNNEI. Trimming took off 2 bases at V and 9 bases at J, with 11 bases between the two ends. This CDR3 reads CASSEQGLSSPLHF. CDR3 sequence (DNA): TGTGCCAGCAGTGAACAGGGATTGAGTTCACCCCTCCACTTT.

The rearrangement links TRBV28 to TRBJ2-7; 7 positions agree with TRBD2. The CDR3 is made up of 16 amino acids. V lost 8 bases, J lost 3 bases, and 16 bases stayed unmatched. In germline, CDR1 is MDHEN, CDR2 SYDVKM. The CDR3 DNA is TGTGCCAGCTCACCATCCAAAGGCGGGAGCTTCTACGAGCAGTACTTC. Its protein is CASSPSKGGSFYEQYF.

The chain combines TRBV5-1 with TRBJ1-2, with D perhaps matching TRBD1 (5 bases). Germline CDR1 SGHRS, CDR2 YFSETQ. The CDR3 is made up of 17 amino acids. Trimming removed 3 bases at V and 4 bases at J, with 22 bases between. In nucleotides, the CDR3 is TGCGCCAGCAGCTCGTCGGGGGGAAACAACGATATCTATGGCTACACCTTC. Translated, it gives CASSSSGGNNDIYGYTF.

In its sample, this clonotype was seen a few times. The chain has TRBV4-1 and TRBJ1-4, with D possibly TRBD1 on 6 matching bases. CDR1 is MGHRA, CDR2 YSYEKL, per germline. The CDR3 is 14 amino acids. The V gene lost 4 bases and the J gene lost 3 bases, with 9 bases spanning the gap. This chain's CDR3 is CASSPGVSNEKLFF. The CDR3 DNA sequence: TGCGCCAGCAGCCCAGGGGTGTCTAATGAAAAACTGTTTTTT.

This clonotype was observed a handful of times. The chain's CDR3 is CSASGDRGNQPQHF. CDR3 bases: TGCAGTGCTAGTGGGGACAGGGGGAATCAGCCCCAGCATTTT. This chain uses TRBV20-1 with TRBJ1-5, with TRBD1 identical over 11 bases. Trimming took 3 bases from V and 4 from J; bases not matched to a gene: 2. Germline values: CDR1 DFQATT, CDR2 SNEGSKA (reference sequence). This CDR3 has 14 residues.

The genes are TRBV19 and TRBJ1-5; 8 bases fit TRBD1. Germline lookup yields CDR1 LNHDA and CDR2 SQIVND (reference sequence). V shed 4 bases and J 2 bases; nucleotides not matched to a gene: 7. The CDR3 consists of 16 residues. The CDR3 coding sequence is TGTGCCAGTAGTAGACAGGGGATTTCGGGCAATCAGCCCCAGCATTTT. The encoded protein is CASSRQGISGNQPQHF.

The CDR3 here is CASSFRDRPSGELFF. CDR3 sequence (DNA): TGTGCCAGCAGCTTCCGGGATAGGCCGTCCGGGGAGCTGTTTTTT. The J gene is TRBJ2-2, the V gene TRBV7-2; D is possibly TRBD2 (5 bases). V was trimmed by 3 bases and J by 6 bases, leaving 14 bases between them. Per the germline V gene, CDR1 is SGHTA and CDR2 is FQGNSA. The CDR3 consists of 15 residues.

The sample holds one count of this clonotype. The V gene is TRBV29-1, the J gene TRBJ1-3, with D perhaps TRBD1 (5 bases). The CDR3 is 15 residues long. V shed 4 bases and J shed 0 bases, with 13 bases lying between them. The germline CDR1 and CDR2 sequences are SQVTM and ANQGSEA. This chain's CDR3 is CSVVWSGSSGNTIYF. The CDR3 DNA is TGCAGCGTTGTGTGGTCAGGGAGCTCTGGAAACACCATATATTTT.

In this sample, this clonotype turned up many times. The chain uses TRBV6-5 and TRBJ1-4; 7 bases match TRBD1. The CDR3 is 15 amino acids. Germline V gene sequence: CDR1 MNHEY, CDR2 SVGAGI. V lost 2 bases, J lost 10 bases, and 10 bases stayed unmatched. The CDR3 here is CASSYRRQGGGKLFF. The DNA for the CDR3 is TGTGCCAGCAGTTACCGACGGCAGGGGGGTGGAAAACTGTTTTTT.